Shown below are 21 T cell receptor beta chains from a single sample sequenced in a study of OX40 agonist ivuxolimab in advanced cancers. TCRdb's copy holds only in-frame clones and misses some; the assay was immunoSEQ multiplex PCR. The table has about 48,000 clones, over 75% seen once; the top ten hold over 9.5%. Material: CD4+ or CD8+ T cells sorted from blood, obtained in a trial of the OX40 agonist ivuxolimab. The receptors here all came from an adult with an advanced solid tumor such as melanoma, head and neck, liver or kidney cancer.

This chain joins TRBV2 and TRBJ2-1; 9 bases agree with TRBD2. CDR3 length: 15 residues. Germline-derived CDR1 and CDR2 are SNHLY and FYNNEI. V lost 2 bases and J lost 4; bases outside the gene matches: 3. The CDR3 DNA reads as TGTGCCAGCAGTGAATTGACTAGCGGTTACAATGAGCAGTTCTTC. Protein sequence: CASSELTSGYNEQFF. Full variable domain (outside the CDR3, taken from reference TRBV2 and TRBJ2-1): EPEVTQTPSHQVTQMGQEVILRCVPISNHLYFYWYRQILGQKVEFLVSFYNNEISEKSEIFDDQFSVERPDGSNFTLKIRSTKLEDSAMYFCASSELTSGYNEQFFGPGTRLTVL.

This rearrangement joins TRBV11-3 to TRBJ2-5; TRBD2 aligns across 9 bases. Germline values: CDR1 SGHNT, CDR2 YENEEA. J lost 4 bases, V lost 2 bases, and 11 bases had no gene match. The CDR3 covers 17 residues. The CDR3 spells CASSLNGRGRARETQYF. CDR3 in DNA: TGTGCCAGCAGCTTAAATGGGCGCGGGAGGGCCCGAGAGACCCAGTACTTC.

This chain connects TRBV6-1 to TRBJ2-5, with 8 bases aligning to TRBD1. V was clipped by 2 bases and J by 6 bases; unmatched bases: 11. Germline lookup yields CDR1 MNHNS and CDR2 SASEGT. The CDR3 loop spans 16 amino acids. CDR3: CASSEQGARTKQTQYF. The CDR3 bases are TGTGCCAGCAGTGAACAGGGGGCTAGAACCAAGCAGACCCAGTACTTC.

The CDR3 nucleotides are TGTGCCAGCAGCGTAGGTGCCTACACTGAAGCTTTCTTT. It is translated as CASSVGAYTEAFF. The chain employs TRBV9 and TRBJ1-1; the D is unclear. In germline, CDR1 is SGDLS, CDR2 YYNGEE. CDR3 length: 13 amino acids. V lost 0 bases and J lost 3, with 6 bases in between.

This clone came up once. The chain links TRBV19 to TRBJ1-1; tentative D call: TRBD1 (6 bases). The V end was cut by 10 bases, the J end by 4 bases, with 13 bases between. The CDR3 runs 12 residues. CDR1 is LNHDA and CDR2 is SQIVND in the germline V gene (reference sequence). CDR3 coding DNA: TGTGCCACCCTGGGGGGCGGCACTGAAGCTTTCTTT. Translated, it gives CATLGGGTEAFF.

V usage is TRBV10-3 and J usage is TRBJ2-1; D is unclear. The CDR3 loop spans 13 amino acids. The V gene lost 3 bases and the J gene lost 7 bases, with 10 bases spanning the gap. Germline V lookup: CDR1 ENHRY, CDR2 SYGVKD. CDR3 DNA: TGTGCCATCAGTGAAGCGATACCGAATGAGCAGTTCTTC. Translated, it gives CAISEAIPNEQFF.

This chain uses TRBV18 with TRBJ2-5; D remains ambiguous. With 1 base removed from V and 4 bases from J, the gap between germline ends came to 10 bases. Germline V gene sequence: CDR1 KGHSH, CDR2 LQKENI. CDR3 length equals 14 residues. This CDR3 is CASSPQDVPETQYF. CDR3 nucleotides: TGTGCCAGCTCACCACAGGACGTCCCAGAGACCCAGTACTTC. Drawing the rest from reference TRBV18 and TRBJ2-5, the complete variable domain is NAGVMQNPRHLVRRRGQEARLRCSPMKGHSHVYWYRQLPEEGLKFMVYLQKENIIDESGMPKERFSAEFPKEGPSILRIQQVVRGDSAAYFCASSPQDVPETQYFGPGTRLLVL.

The V call is TRBV7-9, the J call TRBJ1-4; D may be TRBD1 (5 bases). Trimming cost V 1 base and J 14 bases, with 11 bases left between them. The CDR3 is 12 residues long. Germline V gives CDR1 SEHNR, CDR2 FQNEAQ (reference sequence). The CDR3 reads CASSLDRTSLFF. CDR3 DNA: TGTGCCAGCAGCTTAGATAGGACAAGTCTGTTTTTT.

The V gene is TRBV9, the J gene TRBJ1-2; D might be TRBD1 (5 bases). V lost 0 bases, J lost 1 base, and 19 bases lay in between. The CDR3 has 18 residues. Germline V gene lookup returns CDR1 SGDLS and CDR2 YYNGEE. CDR3 protein: CASSVAPRQWDLNYGYTF. The CDR3 region has the DNA TGTGCCAGCAGCGTAGCTCCAAGACAGTGGGATCTTAACTATGGCTACACCTTC.

This chain connects TRBV27 to TRBJ2-2; D is ambiguous. V lost 2 bases to trimming and J lost 6 bases, with 7 bases between them. Per the germline V gene, CDR1 is MNHEY and CDR2 is SMNVEV (reference sequence). The CDR3 is 13 amino acids. CDR3 protein: CASSLVNPGELFF. Here the CDR3 DNA reads TGTGCCAGCAGTTTAGTTAACCCCGGGGAGCTGTTTTTT.

The V call is TRBV30, the J call TRBJ1-1; weak D call: TRBD1 (5 bases). The V gene lost 4 bases and the J gene lost 1 base, with 7 bases spanning the gap. The CDR3 is 12 amino acids. Per the germline V gene, CDR1 is GTSNPN and CDR2 is SVGIG (reference sequence). The CDR3 DNA follows: TGTGCCTGGATTCAGGGGAACACTGAAGCTTTCTTT. This gives the protein CAWIQGNTEAFF.

The rearrangement joins TRBV5-6 to TRBJ2-5; D remains unclear. The CDR3 loop spans 13 amino acids. V was cut by 4 bases and J by 4 bases, with 11 bases left in between. CDR1 and CDR2 (germline): SGHDT, YYEEEE. The DNA of the CDR3 is TGTGCCAGCAGCCTGAGCCTACGAGAGACCCAGTACTTC. Translation gives CASSLSLRETQYF. The whole variable domain, remainder taken from reference TRBV5-6 and TRBJ2-5, is DAGVTQSPTHLIKTRGQQVTLRCSPKSGHDTVSWYQQALGQGPQFIFQYYEEEERQRGNFPDRFSGHQFPNYSSELNVNALLLGDSALYLCASSLSLRETQYFGPGTRLLVL.

The gene calls are TRBV10-3 and TRBJ1-5; a weak D match, TRBD1 (5 bases). Germline assignment: CDR1 ENHRY and CDR2 SYGVKD. CDR3 length: 18 residues. V was clipped by 0 bases and J by 11 bases, with 26 bases between them. The CDR3 coding sequence is TGTGCCATCAGTGAGTCGATGGGGCAGGCAGGGACGTCCATTGCCCAGCATTTT. Translated, it gives CAISESMGQAGTSIAQHF.

The V gene is TRBV15, the J gene TRBJ2-7; D gene uncertain. Trimming removed 0 bases at V and 7 bases at J, with 13 bases between. Germline V gene lookup returns CDR1 LNHNV and CDR2 YYDKDF (reference sequence). CDR3 length: 14 residues. CDR3 amino acids: CATSREGSLGEQYF. CDR3 sequence (DNA): TGTGCCACCAGCAGAGAGGGCAGCCTAGGAGAGCAGTACTTC.

The J gene is TRBJ2-5, the V gene TRBV27, with D possibly being TRBD2 (7 bases). This CDR3 contains 15 residues. V dropped 3 bases and J dropped 3 bases, with 14 bases sitting between them. The germline V gene has CDR1 MNHEY and CDR2 SMNVEV (reference sequence). DNA of the CDR3: TGTGCCAGCAGTTTGTGGGGGGGCCCTGAAGAGACCCAGTACTTC. This gives the protein CASSLWGGPEETQYF.

This clone was seen once. The chain links TRBV5-1 to TRBJ2-2; maybe TRBD1 (6 bases). From germline, CDR1 is SGHRS and CDR2 YFSETQ. Trimming took off 3 bases at V and 0 bases at J, with 9 bases between the two ends. This CDR3 is built from 15 residues. CDR3 amino acids: CASSYTGTNTGELFF. DNA of the CDR3: TGCGCCAGCAGCTACACAGGGACGAACACCGGGGAGCTGTTTTTT.

This sequence joins TRBV19 and TRBJ1-5, with D hard to call. V was clipped by 1 base and J by 5 bases, with 6 bases between them. The CDR3 has 13 residues. From germline, CDR1 is LNHDA and CDR2 SQIVND (reference sequence). The CDR3 spells CASSIVFDQPQHF. CDR3 bases: TGTGCCAGTAGTATAGTATTCGATCAGCCCCAGCATTTT.

As DNA, the CDR3 is TGTGCCAGCAGTTTCGCGGGTTTTGACTATGGCTACACCTTC. Protein product: CASSFAGFDYGYTF. The J gene is TRBJ1-2, the V gene TRBV27; D gene unclear. V was trimmed by 3 bases and J by 3 bases, leaving 11 bases between them. CDR1 is MNHEY and CDR2 is SMNVEV in the germline V gene (reference sequence). The CDR3 totals 14 residues.

The chain couples TRBV6-1 to TRBJ1-4; D not resolved. Germline V gene lookup returns CDR1 MNHNS and CDR2 SASEGT. This CDR3 has 15 residues. V was trimmed by 4 bases and J by 0 bases, leaving 9 bases between them. CDR3 protein: CASSVTSATNEKLFF. CDR3 in DNA: TGTGCCAGCAGTGTTACTTCAGCAACTAATGAAAAACTGTTTTTT.

The CDR3 nucleotides read TGTGCCAGCAGTGGGACAGACCAAGAGACCCAGTACTTC. This gives the protein CASSGTDQETQYF. The chain combines TRBV9 with TRBJ2-5; 7 bases line up with TRBD1. Per the germline V gene, CDR1 is SGDLS and CDR2 is YYNGEE. J was trimmed by 0 bases and V by 5 bases; bases with no gene match: 1. The CDR3 has 13 amino acids.

The rearrangement joins TRBV6-4 to TRBJ2-6; possibly TRBD1 for D (5 bases). V was pared by 5 bases and J by 0 bases, with 11 bases between. Per the germline V gene, CDR1 is MRHNA and CDR2 is SNTAGT. The CDR3 runs to 16 residues. The DNA for the CDR3 is TGTGCCAGCAGTATAGACAGCCGCTCTGGGGCCAACGTCCTGACTTTC. It codes for CASSIDSRSGANVLTF.